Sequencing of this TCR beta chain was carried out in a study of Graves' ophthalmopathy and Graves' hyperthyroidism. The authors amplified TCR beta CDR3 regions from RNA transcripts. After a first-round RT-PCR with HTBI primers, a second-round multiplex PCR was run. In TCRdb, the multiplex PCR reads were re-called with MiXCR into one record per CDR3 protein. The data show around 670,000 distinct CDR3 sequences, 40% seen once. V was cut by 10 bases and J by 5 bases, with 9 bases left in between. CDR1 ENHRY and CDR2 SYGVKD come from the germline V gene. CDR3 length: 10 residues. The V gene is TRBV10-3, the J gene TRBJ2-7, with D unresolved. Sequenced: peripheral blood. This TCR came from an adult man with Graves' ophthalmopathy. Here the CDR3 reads CATTRNEQYF. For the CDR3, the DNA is TGTGCCACCACGCGGAACGAGCAGTACTTC.